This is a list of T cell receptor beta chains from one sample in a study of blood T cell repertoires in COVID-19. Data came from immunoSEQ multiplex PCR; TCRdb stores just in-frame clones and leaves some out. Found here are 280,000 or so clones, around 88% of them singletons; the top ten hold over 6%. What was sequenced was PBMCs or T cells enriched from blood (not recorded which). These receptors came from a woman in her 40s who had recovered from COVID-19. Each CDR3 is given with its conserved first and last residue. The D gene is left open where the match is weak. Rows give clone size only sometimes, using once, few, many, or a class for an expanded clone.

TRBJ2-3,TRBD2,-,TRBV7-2,CASSQGPSGRDRHF,TGTGCCAGCAGTCAGGGTCCCAGCGGGAGGGATAGGCATTTT
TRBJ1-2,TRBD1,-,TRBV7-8,CASSFRAGTGVGYTF,TGTGCCAGCAGCTTCCGAGCGGGGACAGGGGTCGGCTACACCTTC
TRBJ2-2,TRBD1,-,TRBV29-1,CSASYRGGSTGELFF,TGCAGCGCAAGCTACAGGGGCGGTAGCACCGGGGAGCTGTTTTTT
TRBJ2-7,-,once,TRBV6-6,CASSRELSGPDEQYF,TGTGCCAGCAGTCGAGAGTTAAGCGGCCCCGACGAGCAGTACTTC
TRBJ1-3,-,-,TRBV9,CASSVAPGSGNTIYF,TGTGCCAGCAGCGTAGCACCAGGCTCTGGAAACACCATATATTTT
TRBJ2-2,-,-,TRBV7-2,CASSLSPTGELFF,TGTGCCAGCAGCTTATCCCCAACCGGGGAGCTGTTTTTT
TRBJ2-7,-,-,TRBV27,CASSLAGSYEQYF,TGTGCCAGCAGTCTGGCGGGGTCCTACGAGCAGTACTTC
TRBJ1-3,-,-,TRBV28,CASRSGKGNTIYF,TGTGCCAGCAGATCAGGGAAAGGAAACACCATATATTTT
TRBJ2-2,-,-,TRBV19,CASSRGNTGELFF,TGTGCCAGTAGTAGAGGAAACACCGGGGAGCTGTTTTTT
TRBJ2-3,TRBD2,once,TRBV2,CASSGGASGITDTQYF,TGTGCCAGCAGTGGGGGGGCTAGCGGGATCACAGATACGCAGTATTTT
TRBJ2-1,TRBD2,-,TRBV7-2,CASSLAGGTSGGEQFF,TGTGCCAGCAGCTTAGCGGGAGGGACTAGCGGCGGTGAGCAGTTCTTC
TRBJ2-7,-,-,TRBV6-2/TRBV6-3,CASSYDRFSYEQYF,TGTGCCAGCAGTTATGACAGGTTCTCCTACGAGCAGTACTTC
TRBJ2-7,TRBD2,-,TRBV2,CASSDGRADEQYF,TGTGCCAGCAGTGACGGGAGGGCCGACGAGCAGTACTTC
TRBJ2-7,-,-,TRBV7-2,CASSLYQSGTYEQYF,TGTGCCAGCAGCCTGTACCAGTCGGGGACCTACGAGCAGTACTTC
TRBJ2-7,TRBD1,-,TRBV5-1,CASSSGQVTYEQYF,TGCGCCAGCAGCTCGGGACAGGTTACCTACGAGCAGTACTTC
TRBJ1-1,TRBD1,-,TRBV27,CASSLWTGMNTEAFF,TGTGCCAGCAGTCTATGGACAGGAATGAACACTGAAGCTTTCTTT
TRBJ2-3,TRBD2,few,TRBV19,CASTRLAGGRSSTDTQYF,TGTGCCAGTACCCGGTTAGCGGGAGGAAGGTCTAGCACAGATACGCAGTATTTT
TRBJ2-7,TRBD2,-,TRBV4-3,CASSQDLASGSYEQYF,TGCGCCAGCAGCCAAGATCTTGCTAGCGGGAGCTACGAGCAGTACTTC
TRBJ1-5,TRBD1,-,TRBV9,CASSVAWDRGVYSNQPQHF,TGTGCCAGCAGCGTAGCTTGGGACAGGGGGGTGTATAGCAATCAGCCCCAGCATTTT
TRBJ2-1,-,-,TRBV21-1,CAGKREQFF,TGTGCCGGAAAGAGGGAGCAGTTCTTC
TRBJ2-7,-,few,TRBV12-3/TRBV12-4,CASRDTGLPEQYF,TGTGCCAGCAGGGACACAGGGTTGCCCGAGCAGTACTTC
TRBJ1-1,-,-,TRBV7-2,CASSRQSMNTEAFF,TGTGCCAGCAGCAGACAGAGCATGAACACTGAAGCTTTCTTT
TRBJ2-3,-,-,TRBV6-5,CASSYSVNSFTDTQYF,TGTGCCAGCAGTTACAGTGTGAATAGTTTCACAGATACGCAGTATTTT
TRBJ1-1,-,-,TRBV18,CASSPGQNTEAFF,TGTGCCAGCTCACCAGGACAGAACACTGAAGCTTTCTTT
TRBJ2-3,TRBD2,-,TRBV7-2,CASSLWLAGGSDTQYF,TGTGCCAGCAGCTTATGGCTCGCGGGAGGGTCAGATACGCAGTATTTT
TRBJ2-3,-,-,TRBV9,CASSSGTHPTDTQYF,TGTGCCAGCAGCAGTGGGACTCACCCCACAGATACGCAGTATTTT
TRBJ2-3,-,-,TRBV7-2,CASSLAGAQDTDTQYF,TGTGCCAGCAGCTTAGCCGGAGCGCAAGACACAGATACGCAGTATTTT
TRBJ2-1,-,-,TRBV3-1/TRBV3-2,CASSQSSNEQFF,TGTGCCAGCAGCCAGTCTAGCAATGAGCAGTTCTTC
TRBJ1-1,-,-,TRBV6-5,CAAQGNTEAFF,TGTGCCGCCCAGGGGAACACTGAAGCTTTCTTT
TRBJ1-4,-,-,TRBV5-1,CASSLASEGTEKLFF,TGCGCCAGCAGCTTGGCCTCGGAGGGAACTGAAAAACTGTTTTTT
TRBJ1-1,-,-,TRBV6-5,CAAGGPVSNTEAFF,TGTGCCGCGGGGGGGCCGGTTAGTAACACTGAAGCTTTCTTT
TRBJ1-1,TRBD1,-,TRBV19,CASKDRADTEAFF,TGTGCCAGTAAGGACAGGGCGGACACTGAAGCTTTCTTT
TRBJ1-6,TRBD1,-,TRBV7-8,CASSTRDRNNSPLHF,TGTGCCAGCAGCACCCGGGACAGAAATAATTCACCCCTCCACTTT
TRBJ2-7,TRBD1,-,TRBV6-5,CASSRQGGVPEQYF,TGTGCCAGCAGCCGACAGGGGGGAGTCCCAGAGCAGTACTTC
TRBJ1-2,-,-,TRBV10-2,CASSGLRASGYGYTF,TGCGCCAGCAGTGGACTGAGGGCGAGCGGTTATGGCTACACCTTC
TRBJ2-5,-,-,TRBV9,CASSVSPGEGQETQYF,TGTGCCAGCAGCGTATCTCCGGGAGAGGGCCAAGAGACCCAGTACTTC
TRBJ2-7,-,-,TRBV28,CASREIGGSYEQYF,TGTGCCAGCAGGGAGATAGGGGGCTCCTACGAGCAGTACTTC
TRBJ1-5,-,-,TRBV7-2,CASSTRQYQPQHF,TGTGCCAGCAGCACCCGACAGTATCAGCCCCAGCATTTT
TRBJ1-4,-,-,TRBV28,CASGPTNEKLFF,TGTGCCAGCGGGCCAACTAATGAAAAACTGTTTTTT
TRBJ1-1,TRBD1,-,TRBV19,CASKQGATPYTEAFF,TGTGCCAGTAAGCAGGGGGCGACCCCTTACACTGAAGCTTTCTTT
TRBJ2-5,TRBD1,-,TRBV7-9,CASSLGTGEETQYF,TGTGCCAGCAGCCTCGGGACAGGGGAAGAGACCCAGTACTTC
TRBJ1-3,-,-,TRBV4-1,CASSPTHRSGNTIYF,TGCGCCAGCAGCCCAACGCACAGGTCCGGAAACACCATATATTTT
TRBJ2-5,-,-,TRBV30,CAWNLASPLLQETQYF,TGTGCCTGGAACCTAGCTTCTCCGCTTCTACAAGAGACCCAGTACTTC
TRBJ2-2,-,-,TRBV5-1,CASSQSTSTGELFF,TGCGCCAGCAGCCAGTCGACAAGCACCGGGGAGCTGTTTTTT
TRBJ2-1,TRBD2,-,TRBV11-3,CASSLQAGGDEQFF,TGTGCCAGCAGCTTACAGGCGGGAGGCGATGAGCAGTTCTTC
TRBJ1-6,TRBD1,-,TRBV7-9,CASSLGGTGHSPLHF,TGTGCCAGCAGCTTAGGGGGGACAGGGCATTCACCCCTCCACTTT
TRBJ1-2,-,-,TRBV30,CAWSPRGRNYGYTF,TGTGCCTGGAGCCCCCGGGGAAGGAACTATGGCTACACCTTC
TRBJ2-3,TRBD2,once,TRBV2,CASSYSGSADTQYF,TGTGCCAGCAGTTACAGCGGGAGCGCAGATACGCAGTATTTT
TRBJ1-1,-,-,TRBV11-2,CASSLGRQNTEAFF,TGTGCCAGCAGCTTAGGGCGGCAGAACACTGAAGCTTTCTTT
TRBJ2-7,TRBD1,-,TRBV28,CASSLGTVLYEQYF,TGTGCCAGCAGTTTAGGGACAGTCCTCTACGAGCAGTACTTC
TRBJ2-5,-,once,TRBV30,CAWSGDWRETQYF,TGTGCCTGGAGTGGTGACTGGAGGGAGACCCAGTACTTC
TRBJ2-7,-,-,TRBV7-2,CASSASSYEQYF,TGTGCCAGCAGCGCCAGCTCCTACGAGCAGTACTTC
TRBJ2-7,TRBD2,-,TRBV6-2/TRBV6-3,CASSYVTSGYEQYF,TGTGCCAGCAGTTACGTGACTAGCGGGTACGAGCAGTACTTC
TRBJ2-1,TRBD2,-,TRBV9,CASSPGTNNEQFF,TGTGCCAGCAGCCCAGGGACTAATAATGAGCAGTTCTTC